This TCR beta chain was sequenced during a study of T-cell memory formation after mild COVID-19 (dated by TCRdb to about 2021). About the full investigation: TCR sequence clusters from the two donors were largely donor specific. Longitudinal TCRalpha and TCRbeta repertoire sequencing tracked T-cell clones expanding and contracting after mild COVID-19 in a couple of donors. Two young, previously healthy adult volunteers, one female and one male, were included in the cohort.

Relative to germline, V is missing 5 bases and J is missing 0 bases, with 6 bases of the junction outside any gene match. The CDR3 covers 15 residues, taking in both the cysteine and the phenylalanine. Solely the CDR3 DNA is kept, with 45 bases framed from the first base. CDR1 MNHNS and CDR2 SASEGT were looked up in the germline V gene. What the research found in general, with its limitations: Clones that contracted from day 15 to 85 showed balanced CD4/CD8 phenotypes, whereas a second wave of clones that expanded from day 15 to 37 leaned towards CD4+. Some responding clones were detected in pre-infection memory, suggesting pre-existing cross-reactive memory T cells joined the SARS-CoV-2 response. Only a couple of mild cases were covered by the study, and larger cohorts that include severe cases with pre-infection samples were considered necessary. Contracting CD4+ clones appeared mostly in the CM and EM memory subsets, whereas CD8+ clones were enriched in EMRA. Whether the second-wave clones peaking on day 37 were SARS-CoV-2 specific was not confirmed.

This clonotype was counted a few times. Its antigen is currently not known. Base qualities are not at hand, and no much larger clone is one base apart. Ficoll-Paque density gradient centrifugation was the method used to isolate PBMCs. Sequencing instrument: Illumina NovaSeq 6000. Using 5'RACE with constant-segment primers, TCRalpha and TCRbeta cDNA libraries were constructed, with sample barcodes and unique molecular identifiers added in the process. Trizol reagent was used to extract RNA from every sample. The libraries were amplified in two PCR steps, and the second step added a second sample barcode and Illumina TruSeq adapters. The libraries were sequenced on an Illumina NovaSeq using 2 x 150 bp paired-end reads. The authors processed their data as follows. The reads were demultiplexed and collapsed into UMI-guided consensus sequences using migec v1.2.7. Using mixcr v2.1.11, UMI consensuses were aligned to TRA and TRB V and J templates and then assembled into clonotypes. A clonotype was counted as expanded or contracted only when both edgeR and NoisET called the clonotype significant, with the noise models trained on biological replicates. For edgeR calls, a false discovery rate-adjusted p below 0.01 and a log2 fold-change threshold of 1 were applied. PCA with hierarchical clustering of max-normalized trajectories of the 1000 most abundant clonotypes was used as exploratory dynamics analysis. Each responding clone was given a CD4 or CD8 phenotype based on the CD4+ and CD8+ repertoires, which had been sequenced separately. TCRdb itself trimmed the public reads at Q25 with fastp, ran MiXCR and retained productive beta chains. Entries that share a CDR3 protein sequence are merged under the most common genes and DNA. The V and J calls here are based on TCRdb, not the publication. In all, the sample holds 450,000 or so distinct CDR3 sequences, and 25% of those were seen once. The top ten constitute under 15% of the sample.

Source material: PBMCs or a T cell subset sorted from them (not recorded which). The sequence was obtained from an adult woman who had mild COVID-19 (a few samples of this study predate the infection). The sample titles of this study are shuffled in the database, so cell type and time point are left out; the donor was told from shared clones. The chain links TRBV6-1 with TRBJ1-1; the junction holds 7 bases that match TRBD1. The CDR3 region has the sequence CASSPQGSVNTEAFF. The DNA sequence is as follows: TGTGCCAGCAGTCCACAGGGGTCTGTGAACACTGAAGCTTTCTTT.